One sample yielded the 30 T cell receptor beta chains listed below, sequenced in a study of CD8 T cells in Susac syndrome. Random hexamers primed reverse transcription of about 0.5 to 1 ug RNA. One entry per CDR3 protein results from TCRdb running MiXCR on the immunoSEQ multiplex PCR reads. The sample carries 84,000 or so distinct CDR3 sequences, 96% recorded once. The specimen was CD8+ T cells from PBMCs. The source of these receptors is a human donor with Susac syndrome.

The rearrangement uses TRBV9 and TRBJ1-2, with D possibly matching TRBD1 (6 bases). Germline V gene sequence: CDR1 SGDLS, CDR2 YYNGEE. CDR3 size: 14 residues. The V and J ends lost 3 bases and 6 bases respectively, with 15 bases between them. This chain's CDR3 is CASSARGRGHGYTF. In nucleotides, the CDR3 is TGTGCCAGCAGCGCCCGGGGCCGGGGGCATGGCTACACCTTC.

The V and J genes are TRBV7-2 and TRBJ1-1; a weak D match, TRBD1 (5 bases). Trimming stripped 2 bases from V and 5 bases from J, with 9 bases between. This CDR3 region has 13 residues. Looked up from germline, CDR1 is SGHTA and CDR2 is FQGNSA. The DNA for the CDR3 is TGTGCCAGCAGCTTACAGGGATGGACTGAAGCTTTCTTT. Residues: CASSLQGWTEAFF.

The CDR3 spells CASSVETGYNSPLHF. CDR3 nucleotides: TGTGCCAGCAGCGTAGAAACAGGTTATAATTCACCCCTCCACTTT. This chain connects TRBV9 to TRBJ1-6, with a possible D match to TRBD1 (5 bases). Deletions cut 0 bases from V and 4 bases from J, with 8 bases between. The CDR3 contains 15 residues. Germline V lookup: CDR1 SGDLS, CDR2 YYNGEE. The full variable domain, in which reference TRBV9 and TRBJ1-6 provide the parts outside the CDR3, is DSGVTQTPKHLITATGQRVTLRCSPRSGDLSVYWYQQSLDQGLQFLIQYYNGEERAKGNILERFSAQQFPDLHSELNLSSLELGDSALYFCASSVETGYNSPLHFGNGTRLTVT.

The chain joins TRBV20-1 to TRBJ1-1; D gene ambiguous. With 5 bases removed from V and 3 bases from J, the gap between germline ends came to 4 bases. This CDR3 region has 10 residues. In germline, CDR1 is DFQATT, CDR2 SNEGSKA (reference sequence). In DNA, the CDR3 is TGCAGTGCTCTTTACACTGAAGCTTTCTTT. It encodes CSALYTEAFF.

This chain connects TRBV19 to TRBJ2-7; D may be TRBD1 (5 bases). Between the trimmed V and J ends, which lost 1 base and 5 bases, there was a span of 6 bases. The CDR3 is made up of 12 amino acids. Germline CDR1 LNHDA, CDR2 SQIVND (reference sequence). CDR3 DNA sequence: TGTGCCAGTAGTATAGTAGGGGACGAGCAGTACTTC. Translating it yields CASSIVGDEQYF. Full variable domain (rest looked up from reference TRBV19 and TRBJ2-7): DGGITQSPKYLFRKEGQNVTLSCEQNLNHDAMYWYRQDPGQGLRLIYYSQIVNDFQKGDIAEGYSVSREKKESFPLTVTSAQKNPTAFYLCASSIVGDEQYFGPGTRLTVT.

This clonotype has only one observation. The chain carries TRBV6-5 and TRBJ2-2; no definite D call. Trimming left V 6 bases short and J 0 bases short, with 8 bases between. Germline V gene sequence: CDR1 MNHEY, CDR2 SVGAGI. The CDR3 loop spans 14 amino acids. The CDR3 region has the DNA TGTGCCAGCAGGAATGATGCGAACACCGGGGAGCTGTTTTTT. Translation gives CASRNDANTGELFF.

The chain joins TRBV7-9 to TRBJ1-2; 7 positions match TRBD1. V lost 1 base and J lost 5; bases outside the gene matches: 10. Germline V gene data show CDR1 as SEHNR and CDR2 as FQNEAQ (reference sequence). The CDR3 length is 16 residues. The CDR3 coding sequence is TGTGCCAGCAGCTTAGTCGGCCAGGGGGATAATTATGGCTACACCTTC. It specifies CASSLVGQGDNYGYTF.

This chain connects TRBV28 to TRBJ2-2, with D possibly being TRBD1 or TRBD2 (6 bases each). Looked up from germline, CDR1 is MDHEN and CDR2 is SYDVKM. V lost 5 bases, J lost 4 bases, and 17 bases lay in between. The CDR3 contains 16 residues. This CDR3 reads CASSPPRGLVTGELFF. The CDR3 DNA reads as TGTGCCAGCAGTCCGCCCCGGGGGCTTGTCACCGGGGAGCTGTTTTTT.

J is TRBJ1-2 and V is TRBV3-1; D remains unclear. Germline CDR1 LGHDT, CDR2 YNNKEL (reference sequence). Trimming removed 2 bases at V and 6 bases at J, with 16 bases between. CDR3 length equals 15 residues. CDR3 in amino acids: CASSQLLSNADGYTF. CDR3 DNA sequence: TGTGCCAGCAGCCAATTACTCAGCAATGCGGATGGCTACACCTTC.

The J gene is TRBJ2-1, the V gene TRBV7-9; 13 bases align to TRBD2. The junction had 7 bases not matched to a gene; V was cut back by 1 base and J by 7 bases. The germline gives CDR1 SEHNR, CDR2 FQNEAQ (reference sequence). The CDR3 totals 17 residues. The DNA of the CDR3 is TGTGCCAGCAGCTTAGTCCTGATGGGACTAGCGGGGAATGAGCAGTTCTTC. This codes for CASSLVLMGLAGNEQFF.

The chain joins TRBV6-6 to TRBJ1-2; D unclear. The germline gives CDR1 MNHNY, CDR2 SVGAGI (reference sequence). This CDR3 spans 10 amino acids. The V and J ends lost 5 bases and 7 bases respectively, with 5 bases between them. The CDR3: CASSEGGYTF. CDR3 in DNA: TGTGCCAGCAGTGAAGGTGGCTACACCTTC.

The gene calls are TRBV27 and TRBJ2-5; 7 bases are a match to TRBD2. The CDR3 extends over 16 amino acids. Losses at the gene ends were 5 bases for V and 4 bases for J; bases not matched to a gene: 13. CDR1 is MNHEY, CDR2 SMNVEV, per germline (reference sequence). CDR3 region: CASSTSVGGIVETQYF. The CDR3 nucleotides read TGTGCCAGCAGTACCAGTGTGGGGGGGATCGTAGAGACCCAGTACTTC.

This chain uses TRBV11-2 with TRBJ1-4, with a possible D match to TRBD1 (5 bases). The CDR3 runs to 14 residues. Germline CDR1 and CDR2: SGHAT and FQNNGV. V was clipped by 3 bases and J by 2 bases, with 7 bases between them. The CDR3 DNA follows: TGTGCCAGCAGCTTGAGGGGTACTAATGAAAAACTGTTTTTT. Encoded protein: CASSLRGTNEKLFF.

V and J are TRBV29-1 and TRBJ1-1; unclear D gene. CDR1 is SQVTM, CDR2 ANQGSEA, per germline. Trimming took off 5 bases at V and 8 bases at J, with 6 bases between the two ends. The CDR3 is 9 residues long. CDR3 sequence (DNA): TGCAGCGTTACGGGGGAAGCTTTCTTT. This sequence encodes CSVTGEAFF.

The chain couples TRBV10-3 to TRBJ2-1, with D uncertain. V was pared by 5 bases and J by 0 bases, with 11 bases between. Germline V gives CDR1 ENHRY, CDR2 SYGVKD. There are 15 residues in the CDR3. The CDR3 loop is CAISLEGNSYNEQFF. CDR3 nucleotides: TGTGCCATCAGTTTAGAAGGGAACTCCTACAATGAGCAGTTCTTC.

V and J are TRBV7-9 and TRBJ2-5; TRBD1 matches 7 bases. The germline CDR1 and CDR2 sequences are SEHNR and FQNEAQ (reference sequence). J lost 5 bases, V lost 6 bases, and 12 bases had no gene match. The CDR3 extends over 15 amino acids. The CDR3 DNA reads as TGTGCCAGCAGTTACAACAGGGGCGGTCTGGAGACCCAGTACTTC. As protein: CASSYNRGGLETQYF.

The chain recombines TRBV28 with TRBJ2-5; D gene ambiguous. Germline V lookup: CDR1 MDHEN, CDR2 SYDVKM. The V end lost 5 bases, the J end lost 7 bases, and 8 bases lay between the germline ends. The CDR3 totals 11 residues. DNA of the CDR3: TGTGCCAGCAGTGGGGTTGGGACCCAGTACTTC. It encodes CASSGVGTQYF.

The chain has TRBV27 and TRBJ1-6; D is undetermined. V was shortened by 6 bases and J by 2 bases, with 8 bases between the two germline ends. Germline assignment: CDR1 MNHEY and CDR2 SMNVEV (reference sequence). The CDR3 runs 14 residues. CDR3 residues: CASSLAPYNSPLHF. The CDR3 DNA is TGTGCCAGCAGCTTGGCTCCCTATAATTCACCCCTCCACTTT.

This clonotype was seen only once. V and J are TRBV20-1 and TRBJ2-5, with 10 nucleotides matching TRBD2. The CDR3 has 16 amino acids. Trimming took 0 bases from V and 2 from J; bases not matched to a gene: 6. Per germline, CDR1 DFQATT and CDR2 SNEGSKA (reference sequence). The CDR3 sequence: CSARETPLAGQETQYF. The CDR3 DNA follows: TGCAGTGCTAGAGAGACGCCACTAGCGGGGCAAGAGACCCAGTACTTC.

The chain is built from TRBV6-2 or TRBV6-3 and TRBJ2-5; D might be TRBD1 or TRBD2, each matching 5 bases. The CDR3 loop spans 12 amino acids. The V end lost 6 bases, the J end lost 11 bases, and 16 bases lay between the germline ends. In germline, CDR1 is MNHEY, CDR2 SVGEGT. CDR3 sequence: CASSRWDLQQYF. The CDR3, as DNA: TGTGCCAGCAGCCGATGGGACCTCCAGCAGTACTTC.

The V gene is TRBV20-1, the J gene TRBJ1-1; D might be TRBD1 (6 bases). V was shortened by 6 bases and J by 3 bases, with 14 bases between the two germline ends. The germline CDR1 and CDR2 sequences are DFQATT and SNEGSKA (reference sequence). The CDR3 extends over 13 amino acids. The CDR3 is CSAARTGYTEAFF. The CDR3 nucleotides are TGCAGTGCAGCCAGAACAGGGTACACTGAAGCTTTCTTT.

This clonotype was observed a handful of times. CDR3 DNA sequence: TGTGCCAGCTCACAGGGGGCCTCAAATCAGCCCCAGCATTTT. This encodes CASSQGASNQPQHF. The chain recombines TRBV27 with TRBJ1-5; 9 nucleotides line up with TRBD1. Trimming removed 8 bases from V and 4 bases from J; junction bases left unmatched: 6. The CDR3 contains 14 residues. CDR1 and CDR2 (germline): MNHEY, SMNVEV (reference sequence).

The rearrangement joins TRBV9 to TRBJ2-5; D not certain. Germline values: CDR1 SGDLS, CDR2 YYNGEE. CDR3 length: 15 amino acids. V shed 0 bases and J shed 1 base, with 10 bases lying between them. CDR3 nucleotides: TGTGCCAGCAGCGTAGCAGACTGGCTCCAAGAGACCCAGTACTTC. It yields the protein CASSVADWLQETQYF.

The chain couples TRBV5-1 to TRBJ2-3, with 8 positions matching TRBD1. The CDR3 runs 14 residues. Unmatched junction bases numbered 6, after V lost 4 bases and J lost 5 bases. CDR1 and CDR2 from the germline V gene are SGHRS and YFSETQ. For the CDR3, the DNA is TGCGCCAGCAGCCCGGGACAGGCGGTAGATACGCAGTATTTT. Translating it yields CASSPGQAVDTQYF.

The rearrangement joins TRBV7-8 to TRBJ2-1, with D possibly TRBD1 on 5 matching bases. CDR1 and CDR2 from the germline V gene are SGHVS and FQNEAQ. The CDR3 extends over 12 amino acids. Trimming pared 1 base from V and 10 bases from J, leaving 8 bases between. CDR3 coding DNA: TGTGCCAGCAGCTTAGTGCAGGGCGAGCAGTTCTTC. It yields the protein CASSLVQGEQFF.

This rearrangement joins TRBV6-2 or TRBV6-3 to TRBJ1-2; D uncertain. Trimming pared 7 bases from V and 4 bases from J, leaving 7 bases between. This CDR3 contains 11 residues. Germline V gene sequence: CDR1 MNHEY, CDR2 SVGEGT. CDR3 amino acids: CASNDGYGYTF. The CDR3 DNA reads as TGTGCCAGCAATGACGGCTATGGCTACACCTTC.

The chain combines TRBV19 with TRBJ1-6; 9 bases agree with TRBD1. Germline CDR1 is LNHDA and CDR2 is SQIVND (reference sequence). This CDR3 has 16 amino acids. The CDR3: CVLKRTGTGYNSPLHF. CDR3 bases: TGTGTCCTTAAAAGAACCGGGACAGGGTATAATTCACCCCTCCACTTT.

The genes are TRBV4-3 and TRBJ2-3; tentatively, D is TRBD1 (5 bases). There are 17 residues in the CDR3. CDR1 is LGHNA, CDR2 YSLEER, per germline. Trimming cost V 0 bases and J 2 bases, with 15 bases left between them. The CDR3 loop is CASSQDPDTHFTDTQYF. The CDR3 DNA is TGCGCCAGCAGCCAAGATCCGGACACTCACTTCACAGATACGCAGTATTTT.

This chain links TRBV29-1 with TRBJ2-1; weak D call: TRBD2 (5 bases). This CDR3 spans 12 amino acids. Germline-derived CDR1 and CDR2 are SQVTM and ANQGSEA. V was cut by 7 bases and J by 7 bases, with 14 bases left in between. CDR3 coding DNA: TGCAGCGGTCACGGAGGTCTTAATGAGCAGTTCTTC. Translated: CSGHGGLNEQFF.

Here the CDR3 DNA reads TGCAGTGCTGGCGGGTACACTGAAGCTTTCTTT. Amino acid sequence: CSAGGYTEAFF. The rearrangement uses TRBV20-1 and TRBJ1-1; no definite D call. CDR3 size: 11 residues. From germline, CDR1 is DFQATT and CDR2 SNEGSKA (reference sequence). V dropped 5 bases and J dropped 3 bases, with 7 bases sitting between them.